This T cell receptor beta chain is drawn from a study of cytomegalovirus exposure and HLA in healthy donors. Whole-study findings and limits: Investigators reported around 150 TCR beta chains as tied to cytomegalovirus. Later examination showed HLA-associated TCR beta chains had greater clonal expansion than equally common others.

CDR3 length equals 14 residues. V lost 1 base and J lost 5, with 8 bases in between. The germline gives CDR1 LNHDA, CDR2 SQIVND (reference sequence). In the case of this clone: Its antigen is still unknown.

With 60 Vbeta and 13 Jbeta primers, the PCR was carried out. How the authors handled the data: Around 9.9 million shared chains were among the approximately 82 million unique TCR beta chains that a later analysis counted. Generated by immunoSEQ multiplex PCR, the TCRdb table keeps only in-frame clones and is missing some. The D gene and trimming were derived from the DNA, and the V and J assignments and clone size from that table. The sample has approximately 100,000 clones, over 60% seen once; the top ten hold over 15%. The sequence came from a man between 60 and 75 years old in good health and CMV-seropositive. Sequencing input: PBMCs. This chain links TRBV19 with TRBJ2-2, with D maybe TRBD2 (6 bases). The CDR3 DNA sequence: TGTGCCAGTAGTATAGGGGCGGGGACCGGGGAGCTGTTTTTT. Its translation: CASSIGAGTGELFF.